A single sample is the source of the 16 T cell receptor beta chains below, sequenced in a study of OX40 agonist ivuxolimab in advanced cancers. Using immunoSEQ multiplex PCR, the repertoire was profiled, and TCRdb retains in-frame clones only, with some absent. The sample has approximately 99,000 clones; 86% are singletons. The specimen comprised CD4+ or CD8+ T cells sorted from blood, sampled in a trial of the OX40 agonist ivuxolimab. The origin of the receptors is an adult with an advanced solid tumor such as melanoma, head and neck, liver or kidney cancer.

This chain joins TRBV9 and TRBJ2-2, with D uncertain. V lost 4 bases, J lost 0 bases, and 13 bases lay in between. The CDR3 covers 16 residues. CDR1 and CDR2 from the germline V gene are SGDLS and YYNGEE. The CDR3 spells CASSTPSSTNTGELFF. CDR3 sequence (DNA): TGTGCCAGCAGCACCCCCTCCTCTACGAACACCGGGGAGCTGTTTTTT.

This chain joins TRBV5-1 and TRBJ2-5; D is uncertain. The ends were cut back, 0 bases at V and 5 bases at J, with 17 bases in the middle. Germline CDR1 is SGHRS and CDR2 is YFSETQ. This CDR3 spans 16 amino acids. This CDR3 reads CASSLDRGTGAETQYF. As DNA, the CDR3 is TGCGCCAGCAGCTTGGATCGTGGCACGGGTGCGGAGACCCAGTACTTC. Full variable domain (rest looked up from reference TRBV5-1 and TRBJ2-5): KAGVTQTPRYLIKTRGQQVTLSCSPISGHRSVSWYQQTPGQGLQFLFEYFSETQRNKGNFPGRFSGRQFSNSRSEMNVSTLELGDSALYLCASSLDRGTGAETQYFGPGTRLLVL.

This clone was seen only a few times. The J gene is TRBJ1-1, the V gene TRBV7-2; D not resolved. The CDR3 consists of 14 residues. The ends were cut back, 2 bases at V and 2 bases at J, with 9 bases in the middle. Germline V gene data show CDR1 as SGHTA and CDR2 as FQGNSA. The CDR3 reads CASSLLPGNTEAFF. The CDR3 bases are TGTGCCAGCAGCTTACTCCCGGGTAACACTGAAGCTTTCTTT.

The CDR3 region is CASSSPGQQSRDTQYF. CDR3 nucleotide sequence: TGTGCCAGTAGTTCACCGGGACAGCAGTCCAGGGATACGCAGTATTTT. The chain combines TRBV19 with TRBJ2-3, with 7 positions matching TRBD1. The germline V gene has CDR1 LNHDA and CDR2 SQIVND (reference sequence). The CDR3 extends over 16 amino acids. J gave up 6 bases and V 5 bases, and 14 bases lay outside the gene matches.

The chain uses TRBV9 and TRBJ1-1; 8 nucleotides align to TRBD1. Germline loops: CDR1 SGDLS, CDR2 YYNGEE. The CDR3 sequence is 13 residues long. Trimming cost V 4 bases and J 5 bases; bases outside gene matches: 4. The CDR3 DNA sequence: TGTGCCAGCAGCACGGACAGGGATACTGAAGCTTTCTTT. It encodes CASSTDRDTEAFF.

The gene calls are TRBV19 and TRBJ2-5; D gene unclear. The length of the CDR3 is 13 residues. Between the trimmed V and J ends, which lost 5 bases and 2 bases, there was a span of 9 bases. CDR1 is LNHDA, CDR2 SQIVND, per germline (reference sequence). CDR3 amino acids: CASSGSFQETQYF. The CDR3 DNA follows: TGTGCCAGTAGTGGAAGCTTTCAAGAGACCCAGTACTTC.

This clone was detected many times. This chain joins TRBV5-1 and TRBJ2-3; 13 bases are shared with TRBD2. V lost 5 bases, J lost 3 bases, and 0 bases stayed unmatched. There are 14 residues in the CDR3. The germline V gene encodes CDR1 SGHRS and CDR2 YFSETQ. The CDR3: CASRGLAGTDTQYF. For the CDR3, the DNA is TGCGCCAGCAGGGGACTAGCGGGGACAGATACGCAGTATTTT.

This sequence joins TRBV7-6 and TRBJ2-1; 8 nucleotides align to TRBD1. The J segment lost 4 bases and the V segment lost 5 bases, leaving 10 bases of the junction unmatched. Germline assignment: CDR1 SGHVS and CDR2 FNYEAQ. This CDR3 contains 16 residues. The CDR3 loop is CASSRRQGNQYNEQFF. The CDR3 DNA reads as TGTGCCAGCAGCCGGAGACAGGGGAACCAGTACAATGAGCAGTTCTTC.

The genes are TRBV30 and TRBJ1-2; TRBD1 agrees at 7 bases. Germline values: CDR1 GTSNPN, CDR2 SVGIG (reference sequence). The length of the CDR3 is 13 residues. Unmatched junction bases numbered 8, after V lost 4 bases and J lost 6 bases. CDR3 DNA: TGTGCCTGGAAAGCGGCAGGGGGGAATGGCTACACCTTC. Protein product: CAWKAAGGNGYTF.

The chain is built from TRBV2 and TRBJ2-1; TRBD1 matches 7 bases. The CDR3 is 15 amino acids. Trimming cost V 5 bases and J 8 bases; bases outside gene matches: 12. Germline V gene lookup returns CDR1 SNHLY and CDR2 FYNNEI. In DNA, the CDR3 is TGTGCCAGCAGTCAAGGGACAGATGGGATCTATGAGCAGTTCTTC. Amino acid sequence: CASSQGTDGIYEQFF.

The CDR3 DNA sequence: TGTGCCAGCAGCTTGGACAGGTATGAGCAGTTCTTC. This codes for CASSLDRYEQFF. J is TRBJ2-1 and V is TRBV5-5; possibly TRBD1 for D (5 bases). Germline assignment: CDR1 SGHKS and CDR2 YYEKEE (reference sequence). Deletions cut 0 bases from V and 8 bases from J, with 6 bases between. The CDR3 is 12 amino acids.

This chain connects TRBV18 to TRBJ1-2, with TRBD1 identical over 8 bases. After removal of 5 bases from V and 4 bases from J, the junction contained 3 bases not matched to a gene. CDR1 KGHSH and CDR2 LQKENI come from the germline V gene. This CDR3 contains 13 residues. CDR3 loop: CASSGTGFYGYTF. The DNA for the CDR3 is TGTGCCAGCTCAGGGACAGGCTTCTATGGCTACACCTTC.

Here the CDR3 reads CASGLSTTEAGNQPQHF. The CDR3 DNA follows: TGTGCTAGTGGTTTGTCGACAACGGAGGCAGGTAATCAGCCCCAGCATTTT. The chain employs TRBV12-5 and TRBJ1-5; D remains ambiguous. Per germline, CDR1 LGHNT and CDR2 FRNRAP. The CDR3 loop spans 17 amino acids. The germline V and J ends were trimmed by 2 bases and 4 bases, with 18 bases remaining between them.

The table lists this clone with a few counts. The chain links TRBV5-6 to TRBJ1-4; D ambiguous. CDR1 is SGHDT, CDR2 YYEEEE, per germline. Trimming cost V 1 base and J 4 bases, with 11 bases left between them. CDR3 length equals 15 residues. The CDR3 DNA reads as TGTGCCAGCAGCTTGAACGGGCCACTTAATGAAAAACTGTTTTTT. This encodes CASSLNGPLNEKLFF.

The chain carries TRBV27 and TRBJ2-1, with D tentatively TRBD2 (6 bases). Germline V lookup: CDR1 MNHEY, CDR2 SMNVEV (reference sequence). The CDR3 spans 14 residues. V lost 4 bases and J 4 bases, leaving 11 bases between the germline ends. CDR3 residues: CASSSPGLYNEQFF. The DNA for the CDR3 is TGTGCCAGCAGTTCCCCGGGACTTTACAATGAGCAGTTCTTC.

This chain uses TRBV11-2 with TRBJ1-6, with D perhaps matching TRBD1 (5 bases). This CDR3 is 15 amino acids long. Germline V gene sequence: CDR1 SGHAT, CDR2 FQNNGV. Between the trimmed V and J ends, which lost 4 bases and 9 bases, there was a span of 16 bases. CDR3 sequence (DNA): TGTGCCAGCAGCTCTGCCTTGGGGGTACGTTCACCCCTCCACTTT. This gives the protein CASSSALGVRSPLHF.